The 31 T cell receptor beta chains in this list originate from one sample, sequenced in a study of blood T cell repertoires in COVID-19. TCRdb's copy holds only in-frame clones and misses some; the assay was immunoSEQ multiplex PCR. The repertoire holds 90,000 to 100,000 clones, with around 82% as singletons. The sample comprised peripheral blood. The source of these receptors is a human donor in a cohort sampled during active COVID-19.

The chain recombines TRBV30 with TRBJ2-7; tentatively, D is TRBD1 (5 bases). CDR3 length: 11 amino acids. Germline assignment: CDR1 GTSNPN and CDR2 SVGIG (reference sequence). V lost 2 bases, J lost 4 bases, and 6 bases lay in between. CDR3 region: CAWSPGYEQYF. DNA for the CDR3: TGTGCCTGGAGTCCAGGGTACGAGCAGTACTTC. Looking up the rest from reference TRBV30 and TRBJ2-7 gives the full variable domain: SQTIHQWPATLVQPVGSPLSLECTVEGTSNPNLYWYRQAAGRGLQLLFYSVGIGQISSEVPQNLSASRPQDRQFILSSKKLLLSDSGFYLCAWSPGYEQYFGPGTRLTVT.

The chain carries TRBV28 and TRBJ1-6, with D unresolved. This CDR3 spans 12 amino acids. Germline CDR1 reads MDHEN; CDR2 reads SYDVKM. The V gene lost 6 bases and the J gene lost 10 bases, with 10 bases spanning the gap. As DNA, the CDR3 is TGTGCCAGCAGATGGAGCAAGTCACCCCTCCACTTT. Its translation is CASRWSKSPLHF.

The chain joins TRBV5-1 to TRBJ2-2, with 8 bases lining up with TRBD1. The CDR3 length is 15 residues. The trim removed 3 bases at V and 6 bases at J, leaving 7 bases unmatched. CDR1 is SGHRS and CDR2 is YFSETQ in the germline V gene. The CDR3 nucleotides read TGCGCCAGCAGCTGGACAGGGAGCTTGTCCGGGGAGCTGTTTTTT. Its translation: CASSWTGSLSGELFF.

The V and J genes are TRBV2 and TRBJ2-7, with D perhaps TRBD1 (6 bases). The CDR3 extends over 13 amino acids. V lost 1 base and J lost 2, with 6 bases in between. The germline V gene has CDR1 SNHLY and CDR2 FYNNEI. The CDR3 loop is CASSEGTAYEQYF. CDR3 bases: TGTGCCAGCAGTGAAGGGACAGCCTACGAGCAGTACTTC.

This clone occurred once. This chain joins TRBV7-3 and TRBJ2-3, with D tentatively TRBD2 (5 bases). V gave up 1 base and J gave up 6 bases, with 14 bases separating them. CDR3 size: 15 residues. Germline V gene data show CDR1 as SGHTA and CDR2 as FQGTGA. CDR3: CASSLNGVRQDTQYF. The CDR3, as DNA: TGTGCCAGCAGCTTAAACGGGGTTAGGCAGGATACGCAGTATTTT.

This sequence joins TRBV6-2 or TRBV6-3 and TRBJ2-7; maybe TRBD1 (6 bases). CDR3 length equals 15 residues. V was clipped by 2 bases and J by 3 bases, with 14 bases between them. Germline V CDR1 and CDR2: MNHEY, SVGEGT. This CDR3 reads CASSYGQGRNYEQYF. The CDR3 nucleotides are TGTGCCAGCAGTTACGGGCAGGGGCGGAACTACGAGCAGTACTTC.

The V gene is TRBV7-2, the J gene TRBJ1-5, with 7 bases aligning to TRBD1. CDR1 and CDR2 (germline): SGHTA, FQGNSA. The CDR3 runs to 13 residues. Losses at the gene ends were 5 bases for V and 5 bases for J; bases not matched to a gene: 3. CDR3: CASSRGLDQPQHF. CDR3 in DNA: TGTGCCAGCAGCAGGGGGCTAGATCAGCCCCAGCATTTT.

The CDR3 spells CASRFTAGGPRFTDTQYF. For the CDR3, the DNA is TGTGCCAGCAGGTTCACAGCGGGGGGGCCACGATTCACAGATACGCAGTATTTT. This chain links TRBV5-4 with TRBJ2-3, with 10 bases fitting TRBD2. This CDR3 is 18 amino acids long. V lost 5 bases and J lost 2; bases outside the gene matches: 14. Germline lookup yields CDR1 SGHNT and CDR2 YYREEE (reference sequence).

The chain couples TRBV15 to TRBJ2-3, with TRBD2 matching 11 bases. CDR1 and CDR2 (germline): LNHNV, YYDKDF (reference sequence). The CDR3 spans 14 residues. V was pared by 6 bases and J by 5 bases, with 4 bases of the junction left unmatched. CDR3 amino acids: CATRASGRQDTQYF. The CDR3 DNA reads as TGTGCCACCAGGGCTAGCGGGAGGCAAGATACGCAGTATTTT.

The chain couples TRBV6-2 or TRBV6-3 to TRBJ1-1; tentative D call: TRBD1 (6 bases). V shed 5 bases and J shed 1 base, with 14 bases lying between them. Germline V gives CDR1 MNHEY, CDR2 SVGEGT. CDR3 size: 15 residues. The CDR3 DNA reads as TGTGCCAGCAGTATGCACGGGACAAAGAACACTGAAGCTTTCTTT. The encoded protein is CASSMHGTKNTEAFF.

The V call is TRBV6-6, the J call TRBJ2-1; TRBD1 agrees at 7 bases. With V trimmed by 3 bases and J by 2 bases, 4 bases remained unmatched. This CDR3 is built from 15 residues. Germline V CDR1 and CDR2: MNHNY, SVGAGI (reference sequence). This CDR3 reads CASSYDRETYNEQFF. CDR3 DNA sequence: TGTGCCAGCAGTTATGACAGGGAAACCTACAATGAGCAGTTCTTC.

This chain uses TRBV18 with TRBJ2-3, with TRBD1 identical over 10 bases. V dropped 3 bases and J dropped 5; count of bases not matched to a gene: 5. In germline, CDR1 is KGHSH, CDR2 LQKENI. There are 15 residues in the CDR3. This CDR3 reads CASSPGQGSRDTQYF. CDR3 coding DNA: TGTGCCAGCTCACCGGGACAGGGGTCGAGAGATACGCAGTATTTT.

The chain couples TRBV2 to TRBJ2-5; TRBD1 is a possible D gene (6 bases). The germline gives CDR1 SNHLY, CDR2 FYNNEI. V was clipped by 4 bases and J by 5 bases, with 8 bases between them. The CDR3 length is 12 residues. The CDR3, as DNA: TGTGCCAGCAGTGGTCAGGGGGAGACCCAGTACTTC. This encodes CASSGQGETQYF.

The count of this clone is one. The chain employs TRBV19 and TRBJ1-1; maybe TRBD1 (5 bases). CDR1 LNHDA and CDR2 SQIVND come from the germline V gene (reference sequence). This CDR3 has 11 residues. Trimming removed 7 bases from V and 6 bases from J, with 9 bases in between. The CDR3 DNA sequence: TGTGCCAGTAATAGGGGCGCTGAAGCTTTCTTT. Its translation: CASNRGAEAFF. The full variable domain, in which reference TRBV19 and TRBJ1-1 provide the parts outside the CDR3, is DGGITQSPKYLFRKEGQNVTLSCEQNLNHDAMYWYRQDPGQGLRLIYYSQIVNDFQKGDIAEGYSVSREKKESFPLTVTSAQKNPTAFYLCASNRGAEAFFGQGTRLTVV.

The chain couples TRBV28 to TRBJ1-5; possible D gene TRBD1, 5 bases. CDR1 is MDHEN, CDR2 SYDVKM, per germline. V was clipped by 6 bases and J by 3 bases, with 9 bases between them. The CDR3 covers 13 residues. CDR3 region: CASSGQFNQPQHF. The CDR3, as DNA: TGTGCCAGCAGCGGACAATTCAATCAGCCCCAGCATTTT.

The chain employs TRBV18 and TRBJ1-2, with 9 bases matching TRBD1. V dropped 4 bases and J dropped 0; count of bases not matched to a gene: 6. Germline loops: CDR1 KGHSH, CDR2 LQKENI. This CDR3 contains 16 residues. CDR3 residues: CASSRRQGGTNYGYTF. CDR3 coding DNA: TGTGCCAGCTCACGCCGACAGGGGGGGACTAACTATGGCTACACCTTC. Variable domain in full (rest from reference TRBV18 and TRBJ1-2): NAGVMQNPRHLVRRRGQEARLRCSPMKGHSHVYWYRQLPEEGLKFMVYLQKENIIDESGMPKERFSAEFPKEGPSILRIQQVVRGDSAAYFCASSRRQGGTNYGYTFGSGTRLTVV.

The genes are TRBV3-1 (or the pseudogene TRBV3-2) and TRBJ2-7, with a possible D match to TRBD2 (6 bases). V lost 5 bases and J 0 bases, leaving 23 bases between the germline ends. The germline CDR1 and CDR2 sequences are LGHDT and YNNKEL (reference sequence). This CDR3 is built from 18 residues. CDR3 sequence: CASSEAVSAGTHSYEQYF. The DNA for the CDR3 is TGTGCCAGCAGCGAAGCGGTTTCCGCCGGGACTCACTCCTACGAGCAGTACTTC.

The chain links TRBV7-9 to TRBJ2-7, with TRBD1 identical over 9 bases. V shed 5 bases and J 6 bases; nucleotides not matched to a gene: 5. Looked up from germline, CDR1 is SEHNR and CDR2 is FQNEAQ (reference sequence). There are 13 residues in the CDR3. The CDR3 protein is CASSRLGQGEQYF. Here the CDR3 DNA reads TGTGCCAGCAGCCGGCTGGGACAGGGCGAGCAGTACTTC.

The rearrangement uses TRBV28 and TRBJ1-1; 8 nucleotides align to TRBD1. V dropped 6 bases and J dropped 1; count of bases not matched to a gene: 7. CDR1 and CDR2 (germline): MDHEN, SYDVKM. The CDR3 runs 15 residues. CDR3 protein: CASRPTGATNTEAFF. DNA for the CDR3: TGTGCCAGCAGGCCGACAGGGGCGACGAACACTGAAGCTTTCTTT.

The chain recombines TRBV27 with TRBJ1-2, with D perhaps matching TRBD1 (6 bases). CDR3 size: 12 residues. V gave up 6 bases and J gave up 13 bases, with 18 bases separating them. Germline V gene data show CDR1 as MNHEY and CDR2 as SMNVEV (reference sequence). Here the CDR3 DNA reads TGTGCCAGCAGCCAAGGGGGAGGGGCAACCACCTTC. This encodes CASSQGGGATTF.

This clone was detected only a few times. The rearrangement joins TRBV7-3 to TRBJ1-1; TRBD1 agrees at 9 bases. Germline CDR1 and CDR2: SGHTA and FQGTGA. The CDR3 consists of 17 residues. V gave up 5 bases and J gave up 4 bases; unmatched junction bases: 14. The CDR3 coding sequence is TGTGCCAGCAGCGAAACGAACAGGGGGCAGTTCGGCACTGAAGCTTTCTTT. Translating gives CASSETNRGQFGTEAFF.

J is TRBJ2-7 and V is TRBV6-5; perhaps TRBD1 as D (5 bases). This CDR3 has 12 residues. V shed 8 bases and J shed 7 bases, with 15 bases lying between them. CDR1 MNHEY and CDR2 SVGAGI come from the germline V gene. The CDR3, as DNA: TGTGCCAGCGGAAGGGGTGGGCGAGAGCAGTACTTC. It encodes CASGRGGREQYF.

The chain recombines TRBV7-3 with TRBJ2-5, with 8 bases aligning to TRBD1. J lost 0 bases, V lost 3 bases, and 6 bases had no gene match. The CDR3 runs 16 residues. Germline values: CDR1 SGHTA, CDR2 FQGTGA. CDR3 nucleotide sequence: TGTGCCAGCAGCTTCACCGACAGGGGAGACCAAGAGACCCAGTACTTC. Residues: CASSFTDRGDQETQYF.

CDR3 residues: CAISARDRSSGNTIYF. In DNA form, the CDR3 reads TGTGCCATCAGTGCCCGGGACAGAAGCTCTGGAAACACCATATATTTT. This chain links TRBV10-3 with TRBJ1-3, with 7 bases aligning to TRBD1. The CDR3 is 16 amino acids. With 4 bases clipped from V and 0 bases from J, the junction kept 6 bases outside the gene matches. CDR1 is ENHRY and CDR2 is SYGVKD in the germline V gene.

This rearrangement joins TRBV30 to TRBJ2-2; a possible D gene is TRBD1 (6 bases). The V end lost 5 bases, the J end lost 4 bases, and 23 bases lay between the germline ends. Germline V gene data show CDR1 as GTSNPN and CDR2 as SVGIG (reference sequence). This CDR3 spans 17 amino acids. The CDR3 DNA reads as TGTGCCTGGTCTTCGAACAGGGAAAGGAGAGGCACCGGGGAGCTGTTTTTT. Its translation is CAWSSNRERRGTGELFF.

The chain joins TRBV7-2 to TRBJ2-7, with 9 positions matching TRBD1. Germline loops: CDR1 SGHTA, CDR2 FQGNSA. This CDR3 is built from 14 residues. J gave up 4 bases and V 3 bases, and 4 bases lay outside the gene matches. CDR3 nucleotides: TGTGCCAGCAGCTTTGGGACAGGGACTTACGAGCAGTACTTC. Its protein is CASSFGTGTYEQYF.

This clone occurred a few times. The same CDR3 also results from other DNA sequences found in this sample. Here the CDR3 DNA reads TGTGCCAGCAGTTTACAGGGGTTCTCTGGAAACACCATATATTTT. It yields the protein CASSLQGFSGNTIYF. V gene TRBV27 combines with J gene TRBJ1-3, with D maybe TRBD1 (6 bases). Trimming took 2 bases from V and 0 from J, leaving 8 bases between them. The CDR3 is 15 amino acids. CDR1 and CDR2 from the germline V gene are MNHEY and SMNVEV (reference sequence).

The chain couples TRBV30 to TRBJ2-2, with 10 bases that match TRBD2. This CDR3 is 14 amino acids long. Germline-derived CDR1 and CDR2 are GTSNPN and SVGIG (reference sequence). The V gene end was trimmed by 8 bases and the J gene end by 6 bases; junction bases not matched to a gene: 9. In nucleotides, the CDR3 is TGTGCCGCCCGGCTAGCGGGGGATGCCGGGGAGCTGTTTTTT. Its translation: CAARLAGDAGELFF.

V and J are TRBV27 and TRBJ1-2, with unresolved D. Trimming shortened V by 0 bases and J by 3 bases, and 5 bases separated the two germline ends. The CDR3 consists of 13 residues. The germline V gene encodes CDR1 MNHEY and CDR2 SMNVEV (reference sequence). CDR3 in DNA: TGTGCCAGCAGTTTATCAGCACACTATGGCTACACCTTC. The encoded protein is CASSLSAHYGYTF.

This chain connects TRBV30 to TRBJ1-2, with a possible D match to TRBD1 (5 bases). The V end was cut by 1 base, the J end by 1 base, with 10 bases between. CDR3 length: 14 amino acids. The germline CDR1 and CDR2 sequences are GTSNPN and SVGIG (reference sequence). CDR3 region: CAWSAGGSNYGYTF. CDR3 bases: TGTGCCTGGAGTGCGGGGGGAAGTAACTATGGCTACACCTTC. The whole variable domain, filled in from reference TRBV30 and TRBJ1-2, reads SQTIHQWPATLVQPVGSPLSLECTVEGTSNPNLYWYRQAAGRGLQLLFYSVGIGQISSEVPQNLSASRPQDRQFILSSKKLLLSDSGFYLCAWSAGGSNYGYTFGSGTRLTVV.

The CDR3 loop reads CASSLRGPGDVGTDTQYF. In DNA form, the CDR3 reads TGTGCCAGCAGTTTACGGGGACCAGGGGATGTCGGCACAGATACGCAGTATTTT. The chain is built from TRBV27 and TRBJ2-3; D may be TRBD1 (6 bases). V gave up 2 bases and J gave up 1 base, with 19 bases separating them. This CDR3 region has 18 residues. Germline values: CDR1 MNHEY, CDR2 SMNVEV (reference sequence).